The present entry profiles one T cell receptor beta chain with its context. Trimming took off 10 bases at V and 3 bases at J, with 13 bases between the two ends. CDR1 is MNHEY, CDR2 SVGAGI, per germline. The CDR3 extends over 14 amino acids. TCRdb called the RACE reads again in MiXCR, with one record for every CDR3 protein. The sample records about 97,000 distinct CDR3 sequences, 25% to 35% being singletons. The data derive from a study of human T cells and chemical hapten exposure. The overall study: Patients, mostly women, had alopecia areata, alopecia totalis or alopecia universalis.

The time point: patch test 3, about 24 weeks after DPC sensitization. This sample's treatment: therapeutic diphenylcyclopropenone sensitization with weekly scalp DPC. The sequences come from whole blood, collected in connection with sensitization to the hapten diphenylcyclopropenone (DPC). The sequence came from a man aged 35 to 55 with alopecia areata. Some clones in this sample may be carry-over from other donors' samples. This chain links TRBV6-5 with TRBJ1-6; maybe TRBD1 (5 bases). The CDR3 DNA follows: TGTGCCACCCGTGACAGTGTCTATAATTCACCCCTCCACTTT. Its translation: CATRDSVYNSPLHF.